One sample yielded the 8 T cell receptor beta chains listed below, sequenced in a study of blood T cells in healthy people across ages. Sample-barcoded 5' priming and a J-beta primer mix drove a second PCR of about 7 to 11 cycles. MiXCR, applied by TCRdb to the 5' RACE reads, yields one record per CDR3 protein. The sample holds some 1.4 million distinct CDR3 sequences, roughly 40% seen once. The sequencing input was blood. The receptors come from a woman in her late teens or twenties in good health.

The chain combines TRBV18 with TRBJ2-5; perhaps D is TRBD1 or TRBD2 (5 bases each). The DNA end is a closer match to TRBJ2-7, so the J assignment may be wrong. From germline, CDR1 is KGHSH and CDR2 LQKENI. The CDR3 sequence is 14 residues long. CDR3 region: CASSERDPGYEQYF. CDR3 nucleotide sequence: TGTGCCAGCTCAGAAAGGGACCCAGGCTACGAGCAGTACTTC.

Concerning this clonotype: One end of the junction varies from germline; a read error may be responsible. The chain is built from TRBV6-1 and TRBJ2-7; D is possibly TRBD1 or TRBD2 (6 bases each). Looked up from germline, CDR1 is MNHNS and CDR2 is SASEGT. The CDR3 runs to 15 residues. CDR3 sequence reads: CVSSELGGSPYEQYF. CDR3 in DNA: TGTGTCAGCAGTGAACTAGGGGGGTCGCCCTACGAGCAGTACTTC.

The rearrangement uses TRBV5-5 and TRBJ1-2; no reliable D call. Germline CDR1 and CDR2: SGHKS and YYEKEE (reference sequence). This CDR3 is 14 amino acids long. V shed 4 bases and J shed 5 bases, with 15 bases lying between them. The CDR3 DNA follows: TGTGCCAGCAGCGCCCCGGAGGAGGGTTATGGCTACACCTTC. Translation: CASSAPEEGYGYTF.

This clonotype was seen a few times. The chain recombines TRBV7-8 with TRBJ2-7, with a tentative D call TRBD2 (6 bases). There are 16 residues in the CDR3. Germline assignment: CDR1 SGHVS and CDR2 FQNEAQ. With 4 bases removed from V and 0 bases from J, the gap between germline ends came to 16 bases. CDR3 loop: CASSSRLGKSSYEQYF. DNA of the CDR3: TGTGCCAGCAGCTCGCGACTAGGGAAAAGCTCCTACGAGCAGTACTTC.

The chain couples TRBV4-1 to TRBJ2-3, with 7 nucleotides matching TRBD2. The length of the CDR3 is 16 residues. CDR1 and CDR2 from the germline V gene are MGHRA and YSYEKL. V dropped 3 bases and J dropped 2; count of bases not matched to a gene: 8. The DNA of the CDR3 is TGCGCCAGCAGCCAGTGGGTCGGGGGGATCACAGATACGCAGTATTTT. It is translated as CASSQWVGGITDTQYF.

The CDR3 spells CASSFKVLYNSPLHF. For the CDR3, the DNA is TGTGCCAGCAGCTTTAAAGTCCTCTATAATTCACCCCTCCACTTT. The chain links TRBV5-6 to TRBJ1-6; D gene unclear. This CDR3 contains 15 residues. The ends were cut back, 2 bases at V and 3 bases at J, with 9 bases in the middle. Germline V CDR1 and CDR2: SGHDT, YYEEEE.

This clonotype has more than one count but fewer than ten. The chain recombines TRBV11-2 with TRBJ2-3; D is undetermined. The CDR3 loop spans 15 amino acids. CDR1 and CDR2 from the germline V gene are SGHAT and FQNNGV. V was shortened by 2 bases and J by 2 bases, with 11 bases between the two germline ends. The CDR3 sequence: CASSLTSVATDTQYF. CDR3 DNA: TGTGCCAGCAGCTTAACCTCGGTGGCCACAGATACGCAGTATTTT.

There are a few counts of this clonotype. The rearrangement links TRBV20-1 to TRBJ2-7, with 8 bases aligning to TRBD2. Germline CDR1 reads DFQATT; CDR2 reads SNEGSKA (reference sequence). This CDR3 comprises 15 residues. Unmatched junction bases numbered 13, after V lost 3 bases and J lost 6 bases. The CDR3 region has the DNA TGCAGTGCTAGGTCCGCTCAGGGACTAGGCAGCGAGCAGTACTTC. This sequence encodes CSARSAQGLGSEQYF.